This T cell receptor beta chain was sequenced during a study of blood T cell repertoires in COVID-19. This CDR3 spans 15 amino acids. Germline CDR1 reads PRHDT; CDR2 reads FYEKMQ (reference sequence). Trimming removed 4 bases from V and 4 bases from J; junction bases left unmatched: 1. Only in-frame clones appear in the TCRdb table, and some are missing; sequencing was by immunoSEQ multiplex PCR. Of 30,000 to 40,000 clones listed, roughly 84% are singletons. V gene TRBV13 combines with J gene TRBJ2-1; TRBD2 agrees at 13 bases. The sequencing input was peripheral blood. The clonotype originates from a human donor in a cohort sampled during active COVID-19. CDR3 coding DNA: TGTGCCAGCAGCTCGGGACTAGCGGGGTACAATGAGCAGTTCTTC. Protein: CASSSGLAGYNEQFF.